These 6 T cell receptor beta chains were sequenced from one sample in a study of OX40 agonist ivuxolimab in advanced cancers. Sequenced by immunoSEQ multiplex PCR; TCRdb stores in-frame clones only, minus some. This table holds 70,000 or so clones, roughly 80% found once. Sequencing was performed on CD4+ or CD8+ T cells sorted from blood, taken in a trial of the OX40 agonist ivuxolimab. The receptors originated from an adult with an advanced solid tumor such as melanoma, head and neck, liver or kidney cancer.

The rearrangement joins TRBV7-2 to TRBJ1-1, with D uncertain. V lost 2 bases, J lost 4 bases, and 11 bases lay in between. CDR3 length equals 14 residues. Germline-derived CDR1 and CDR2 are SGHTA and FQGNSA. The CDR3: CASSLKASSTEAFF. The CDR3 DNA is TGTGCCAGCAGCTTAAAGGCGTCCTCCACTGAAGCTTTCTTT.

The V call is TRBV5-1, the J call TRBJ1-4; 8 bases agree with TRBD1. The CDR3 runs to 16 residues. Germline values: CDR1 SGHRS, CDR2 YFSETQ. The trim removed 4 bases at V and 5 bases at J, leaving 10 bases unmatched. CDR3: CASSDSDREGNEKLFF. Here the CDR3 DNA reads TGCGCCAGCAGCGACTCGGACAGGGAAGGGAATGAAAAACTGTTTTTT. Using reference TRBV5-1 and TRBJ1-4 for the parts outside the CDR3, the full variable domain is KAGVTQTPRYLIKTRGQQVTLSCSPISGHRSVSWYQQTPGQGLQFLFEYFSETQRNKGNFPGRFSGRQFSNSRSEMNVSTLELGDSALYLCASSDSDREGNEKLFFGSGTQLSVL.

This clone came up once. V is TRBV7-2 and J is TRBJ2-7, with 8 bases lining up with TRBD2. J lost 7 bases, V lost 3 bases, and 11 bases had no gene match. There are 15 residues in the CDR3. Germline V lookup: CDR1 SGHTA, CDR2 FQGNSA. CDR3 amino acids: CASSLKRGPPGEQYF. The CDR3 nucleotides read TGTGCCAGCAGCTTGAAGCGGGGGCCCCCCGGGGAGCAGTACTTC.

The CDR3 DNA reads TGTGCCAGCAGTGTTGGCACAGGGCGAGCAGATACGCAGTATTTT. Its protein product is CASSVGTGRADTQYF. The chain employs TRBV6-4 and TRBJ2-3, with D perhaps TRBD1 (6 bases). The CDR3 spans 15 residues. Trimming shortened V by 4 bases and J by 4 bases, and 15 bases separated the two germline ends. Germline loops: CDR1 MRHNA, CDR2 SNTAGT.

The CDR3 DNA sequence: TGTGCCAGCAGCTTAAGACTCGAGCGCACAGATACGCAGTATTTT. Protein product: CASSLRLERTDTQYF. The rearrangement uses TRBV7-3 and TRBJ2-3; D uncertain. Germline values: CDR1 SGHTA, CDR2 FQGTGA. This CDR3 is built from 15 residues. Trimming pared 1 base from V and 1 base from J, leaving 9 bases between.

This sequence joins TRBV10-3 and TRBJ1-1; 10 bases line up with TRBD1. The germline CDR1 and CDR2 sequences are ENHRY and SYGVKD. The ends lost 6 bases at V and 4 bases at J; junction bases unmatched: 11. This CDR3 has 16 amino acids. DNA for the CDR3: TGTGCCATCAGGGACCTCCCGACAGGGGGCACCACTGAAGCTTTCTTT. Its translation: CAIRDLPTGGTTEAFF.